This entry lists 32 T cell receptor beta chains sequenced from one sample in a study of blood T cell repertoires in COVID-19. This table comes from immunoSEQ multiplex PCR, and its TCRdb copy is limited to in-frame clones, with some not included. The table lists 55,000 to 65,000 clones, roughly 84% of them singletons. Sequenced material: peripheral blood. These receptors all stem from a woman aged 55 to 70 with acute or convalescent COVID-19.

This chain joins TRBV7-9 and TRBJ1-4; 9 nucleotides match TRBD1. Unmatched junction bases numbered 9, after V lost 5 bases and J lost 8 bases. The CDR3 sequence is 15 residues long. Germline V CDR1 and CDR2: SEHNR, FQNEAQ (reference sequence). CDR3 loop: CASSAPTGGREKLFF. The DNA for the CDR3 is TGTGCCAGCAGCGCACCGACAGGGGGGCGCGAAAAACTGTTTTTT.

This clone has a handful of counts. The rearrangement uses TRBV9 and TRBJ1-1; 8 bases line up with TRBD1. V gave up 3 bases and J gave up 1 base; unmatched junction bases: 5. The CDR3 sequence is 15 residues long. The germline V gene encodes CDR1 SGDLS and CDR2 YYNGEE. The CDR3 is CASSAQTGANTEAFF. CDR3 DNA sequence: TGTGCCAGCAGCGCCCAGACAGGGGCGAACACTGAAGCTTTCTTT. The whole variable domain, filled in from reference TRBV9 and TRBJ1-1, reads DSGVTQTPKHLITATGQRVTLRCSPRSGDLSVYWYQQSLDQGLQFLIQYYNGEERAKGNILERFSAQQFPDLHSELNLSSLELGDSALYFCASSAQTGANTEAFFGQGTRLTVV.

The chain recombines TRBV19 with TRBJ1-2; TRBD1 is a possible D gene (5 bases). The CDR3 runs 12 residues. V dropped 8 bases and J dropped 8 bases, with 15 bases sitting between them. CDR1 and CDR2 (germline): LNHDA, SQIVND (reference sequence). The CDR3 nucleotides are TGTGCCAGTGGGGGGGTCTACTGGGGCTACACCTTC. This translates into CASGGVYWGYTF. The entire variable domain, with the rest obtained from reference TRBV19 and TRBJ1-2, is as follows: DGGITQSPKYLFRKEGQNVTLSCEQNLNHDAMYWYRQDPGQGLRLIYYSQIVNDFQKGDIAEGYSVSREKKESFPLTVTSAQKNPTAFYLCASGGVYWGYTFGSGTRLTVV.

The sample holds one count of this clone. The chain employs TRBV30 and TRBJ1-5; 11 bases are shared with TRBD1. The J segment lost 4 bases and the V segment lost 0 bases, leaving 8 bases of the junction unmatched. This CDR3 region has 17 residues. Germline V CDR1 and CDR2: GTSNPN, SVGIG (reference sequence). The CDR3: CAWSVGQGDYGNQPQHF. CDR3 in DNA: TGTGCCTGGAGTGTGGGACAGGGGGATTACGGGAATCAGCCCCAGCATTTT.

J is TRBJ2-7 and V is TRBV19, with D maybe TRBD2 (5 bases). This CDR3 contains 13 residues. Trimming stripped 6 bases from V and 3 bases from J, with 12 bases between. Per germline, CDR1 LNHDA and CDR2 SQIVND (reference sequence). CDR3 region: CASSTWEHYEQYF. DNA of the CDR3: TGTGCCAGTAGCACTTGGGAGCACTACGAGCAGTACTTC.

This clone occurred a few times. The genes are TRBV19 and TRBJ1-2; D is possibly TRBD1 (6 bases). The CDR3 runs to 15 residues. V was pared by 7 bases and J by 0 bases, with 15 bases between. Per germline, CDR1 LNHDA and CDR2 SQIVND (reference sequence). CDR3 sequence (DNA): TGTGCCAGTACCCGAATCAGGACAGCTAACTATGGCTACACCTTC. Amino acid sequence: CASTRIRTANYGYTF.

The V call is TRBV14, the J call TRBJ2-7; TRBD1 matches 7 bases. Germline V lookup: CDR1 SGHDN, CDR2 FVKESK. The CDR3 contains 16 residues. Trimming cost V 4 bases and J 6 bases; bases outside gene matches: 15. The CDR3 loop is CASSRTTGLFAGEQYF. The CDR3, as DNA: TGTGCCAGCAGCCGGACGACAGGGTTATTCGCAGGCGAGCAGTACTTC. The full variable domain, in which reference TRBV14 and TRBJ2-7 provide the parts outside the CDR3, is EAGVTQFPSHSVIEKGQTVTLRCDPISGHDNLYWYRRVMGKEIKFLLHFVKESKQDESGMPNNRFLAERTGGTYSTLKVQPAELEDSGVYFCASSRTTGLFAGEQYFGPGTRLTVT.

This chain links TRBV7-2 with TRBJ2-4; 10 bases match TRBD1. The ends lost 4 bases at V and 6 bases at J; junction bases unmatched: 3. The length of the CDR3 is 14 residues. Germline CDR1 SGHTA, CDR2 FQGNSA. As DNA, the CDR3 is TGTGCCAGCAGCTACGGACAGGGGGGAAACATTCAGTACTTC. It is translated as CASSYGQGGNIQYF.

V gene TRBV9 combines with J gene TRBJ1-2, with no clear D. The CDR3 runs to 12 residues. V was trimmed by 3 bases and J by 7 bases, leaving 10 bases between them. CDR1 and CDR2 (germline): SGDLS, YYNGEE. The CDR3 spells CASSAAGGGYTF. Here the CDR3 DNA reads TGTGCCAGCAGCGCGGCGGGAGGTGGCTACACCTTC.

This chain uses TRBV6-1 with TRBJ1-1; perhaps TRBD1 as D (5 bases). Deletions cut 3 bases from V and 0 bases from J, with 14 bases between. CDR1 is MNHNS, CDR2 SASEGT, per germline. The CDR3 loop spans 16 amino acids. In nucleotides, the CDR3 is TGTGCCAGCAGTGACCCCCGACAGATCTTGAACACTGAAGCTTTCTTT. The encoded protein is CASSDPRQILNTEAFF.

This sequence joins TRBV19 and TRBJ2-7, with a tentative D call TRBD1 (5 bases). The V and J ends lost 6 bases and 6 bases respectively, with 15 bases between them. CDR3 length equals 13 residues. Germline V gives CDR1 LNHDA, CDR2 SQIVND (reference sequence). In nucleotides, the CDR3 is TGTGCCAGTAGCGGACAAGCCCCGGCCGAGCAGTACTTC. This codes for CASSGQAPAEQYF.

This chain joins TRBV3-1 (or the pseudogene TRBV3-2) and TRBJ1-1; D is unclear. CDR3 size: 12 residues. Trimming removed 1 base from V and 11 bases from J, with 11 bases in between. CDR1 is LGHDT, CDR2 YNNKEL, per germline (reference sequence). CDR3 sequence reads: CASSQGTRRAFF. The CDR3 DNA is TGTGCCAGCAGCCAAGGGACCAGGAGGGCTTTCTTT.

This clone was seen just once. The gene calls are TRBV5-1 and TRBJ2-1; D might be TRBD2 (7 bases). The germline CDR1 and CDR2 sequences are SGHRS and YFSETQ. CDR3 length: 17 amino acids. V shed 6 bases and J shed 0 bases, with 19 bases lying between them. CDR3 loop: CASTSGGGGSSYNEQFF. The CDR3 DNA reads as TGCGCCAGCACCTCGGGCGGGGGCGGAAGCTCCTACAATGAGCAGTTCTTC.

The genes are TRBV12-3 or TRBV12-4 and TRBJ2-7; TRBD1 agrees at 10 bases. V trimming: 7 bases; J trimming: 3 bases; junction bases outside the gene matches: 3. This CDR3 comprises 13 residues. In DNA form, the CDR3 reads TGTGCCAGCACCTGGACAGGGGGCTACGAGCAGTACTTC. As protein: CASTWTGGYEQYF.

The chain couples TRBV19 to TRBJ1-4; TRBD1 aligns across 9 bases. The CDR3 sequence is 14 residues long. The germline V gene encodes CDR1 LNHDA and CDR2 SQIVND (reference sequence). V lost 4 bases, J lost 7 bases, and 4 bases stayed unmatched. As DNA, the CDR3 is TGTGCCAGTAGTAGGGGACAGGGTGCTGAAAAACTGTTTTTT. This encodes CASSRGQGAEKLFF. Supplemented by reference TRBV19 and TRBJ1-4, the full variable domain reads DGGITQSPKYLFRKEGQNVTLSCEQNLNHDAMYWYRQDPGQGLRLIYYSQIVNDFQKGDIAEGYSVSREKKESFPLTVTSAQKNPTAFYLCASSRGQGAEKLFFGSGTQLSVL.

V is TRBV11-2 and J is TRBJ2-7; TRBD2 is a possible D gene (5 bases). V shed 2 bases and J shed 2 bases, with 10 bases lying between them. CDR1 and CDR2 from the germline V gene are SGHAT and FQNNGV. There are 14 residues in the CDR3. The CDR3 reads CASSLSGSTYEQYF. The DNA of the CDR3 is TGTGCCAGCAGCTTATCGGGGTCAACCTACGAGCAGTACTTC.

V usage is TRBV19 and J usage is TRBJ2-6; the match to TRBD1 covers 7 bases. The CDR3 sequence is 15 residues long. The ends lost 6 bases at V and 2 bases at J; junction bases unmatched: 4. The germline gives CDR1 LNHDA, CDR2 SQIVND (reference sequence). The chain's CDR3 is CASSPDRAGANVLTF. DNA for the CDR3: TGTGCCAGTAGCCCCGACAGGGCTGGGGCCAACGTCCTGACTTTC.

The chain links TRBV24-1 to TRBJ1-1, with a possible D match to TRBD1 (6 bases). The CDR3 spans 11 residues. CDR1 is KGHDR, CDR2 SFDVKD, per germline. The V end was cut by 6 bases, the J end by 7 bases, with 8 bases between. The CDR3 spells CATSQGFEAFF. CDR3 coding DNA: TGTGCCACCAGTCAGGGGTTTGAAGCTTTCTTT.

CDR3 in DNA: TGTGCCAGCAGCCGGACATCCGACGACTACGAGCAGTACTTC. Translated, it gives CASSRTSDDYEQYF. J is TRBJ2-7 and V is TRBV7-9; the D gene is possibly TRBD1 (5 bases). Between the trimmed V and J ends, which lost 5 bases and 3 bases, there was a span of 14 bases. Germline values: CDR1 SEHNR, CDR2 FQNEAQ (reference sequence). The CDR3 extends over 14 amino acids.

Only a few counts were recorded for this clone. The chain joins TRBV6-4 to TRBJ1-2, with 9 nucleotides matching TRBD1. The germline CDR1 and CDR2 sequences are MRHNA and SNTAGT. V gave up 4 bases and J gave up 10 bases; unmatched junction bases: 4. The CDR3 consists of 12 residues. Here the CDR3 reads CASSGGTGFYTF. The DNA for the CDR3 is TGTGCCAGCAGTGGCGGGACAGGGTTCTACACCTTC.

CDR3 DNA: TGTGCCATCAGTGAGTCGCAGGGGCGGTTAAGAGAGACCCAGTACTTC. This sequence encodes CAISESQGRLRETQYF. J is TRBJ2-5 and V is TRBV10-3; D is perhaps TRBD1 (6 bases). The germline V gene encodes CDR1 ENHRY and CDR2 SYGVKD. Trimming cost V 0 bases and J 4 bases, with 15 bases left between them. This CDR3 contains 16 residues.

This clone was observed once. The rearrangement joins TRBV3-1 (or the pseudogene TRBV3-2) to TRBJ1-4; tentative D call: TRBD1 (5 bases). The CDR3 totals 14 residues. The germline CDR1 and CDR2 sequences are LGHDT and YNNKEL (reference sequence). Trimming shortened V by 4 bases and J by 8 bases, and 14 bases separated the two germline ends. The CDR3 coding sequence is TGTGCCAGCAGCCCGACAGTGCAAGGGGAAAAACTGTTTTTT. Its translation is CASSPTVQGEKLFF.

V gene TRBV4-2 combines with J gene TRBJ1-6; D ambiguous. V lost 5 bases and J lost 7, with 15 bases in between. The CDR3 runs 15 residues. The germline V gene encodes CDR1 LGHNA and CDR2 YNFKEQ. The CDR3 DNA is TGTGCCAGCAGCTATACGGAGACTAGCAATTCACCCCTCCACTTT. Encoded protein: CASSYTETSNSPLHF.

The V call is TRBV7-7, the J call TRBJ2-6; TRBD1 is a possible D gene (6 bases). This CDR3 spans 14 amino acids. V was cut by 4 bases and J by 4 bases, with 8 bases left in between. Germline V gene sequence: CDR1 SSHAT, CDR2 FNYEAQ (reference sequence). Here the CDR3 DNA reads TGTGCCAGCAGCTCAGGGGCCGGGGCCAACGTCCTGACTTTC. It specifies CASSSGAGANVLTF.

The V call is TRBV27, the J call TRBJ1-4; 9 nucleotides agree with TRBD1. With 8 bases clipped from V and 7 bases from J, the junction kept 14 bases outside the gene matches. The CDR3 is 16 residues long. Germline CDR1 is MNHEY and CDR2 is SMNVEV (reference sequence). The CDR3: CASRGDRAPVGEKLFF. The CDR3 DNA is TGTGCCAGCCGGGGGGACAGGGCCCCGGTGGGTGAAAAACTGTTTTTT.

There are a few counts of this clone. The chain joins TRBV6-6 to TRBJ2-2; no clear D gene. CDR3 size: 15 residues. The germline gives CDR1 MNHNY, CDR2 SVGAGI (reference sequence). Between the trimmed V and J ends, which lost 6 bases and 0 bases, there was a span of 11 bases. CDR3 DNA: TGTGCCAGCAGGACTGGGTCTACGAACACCGGGGAGCTGTTTTTT. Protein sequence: CASRTGSTNTGELFF.

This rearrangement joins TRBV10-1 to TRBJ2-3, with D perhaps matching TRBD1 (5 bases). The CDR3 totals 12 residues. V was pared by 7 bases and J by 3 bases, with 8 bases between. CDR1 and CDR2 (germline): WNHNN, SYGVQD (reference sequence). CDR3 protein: CASTDRTDTQYF. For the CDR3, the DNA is TGCGCCAGCACCGACAGAACAGATACGCAGTATTTT.

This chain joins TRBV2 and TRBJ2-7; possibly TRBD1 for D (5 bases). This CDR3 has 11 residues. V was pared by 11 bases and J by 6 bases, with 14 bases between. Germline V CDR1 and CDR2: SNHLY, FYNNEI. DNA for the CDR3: TGTGCCGGGAAAAGCCAGGGCGAGCAGTACTTC. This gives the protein CAGKSQGEQYF.

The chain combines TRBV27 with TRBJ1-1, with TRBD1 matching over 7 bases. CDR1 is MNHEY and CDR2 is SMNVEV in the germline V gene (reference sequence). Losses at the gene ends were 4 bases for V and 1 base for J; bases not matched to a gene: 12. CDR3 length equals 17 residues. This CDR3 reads CASSSRPNTGANTEAFF. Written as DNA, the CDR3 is TGTGCCAGCAGTTCCAGACCTAACACAGGGGCGAACACTGAAGCTTTCTTT.

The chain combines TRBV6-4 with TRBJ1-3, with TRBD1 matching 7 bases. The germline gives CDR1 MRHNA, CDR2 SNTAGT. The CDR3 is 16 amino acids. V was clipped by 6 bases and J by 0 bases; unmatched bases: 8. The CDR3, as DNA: TGTGCCAGCAGGATATCGGGACAGACCTCTGGAAACACCATATATTTT. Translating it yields CASRISGQTSGNTIYF.

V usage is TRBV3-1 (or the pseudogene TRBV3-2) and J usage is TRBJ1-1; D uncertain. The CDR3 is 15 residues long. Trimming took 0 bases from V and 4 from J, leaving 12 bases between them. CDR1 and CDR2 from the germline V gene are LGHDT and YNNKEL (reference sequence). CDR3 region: CASSQDPGARTEAFF. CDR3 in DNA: TGTGCCAGCAGCCAAGACCCGGGAGCTCGCACTGAAGCTTTCTTT.

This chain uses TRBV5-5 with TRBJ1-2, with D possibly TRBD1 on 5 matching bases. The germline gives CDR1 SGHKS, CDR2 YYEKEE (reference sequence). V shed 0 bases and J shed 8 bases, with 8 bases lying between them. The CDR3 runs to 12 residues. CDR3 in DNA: TGTGCCAGCAGCTTGGTAGGGGTCGGCTACACCTTC. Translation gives CASSLVGVGYTF.